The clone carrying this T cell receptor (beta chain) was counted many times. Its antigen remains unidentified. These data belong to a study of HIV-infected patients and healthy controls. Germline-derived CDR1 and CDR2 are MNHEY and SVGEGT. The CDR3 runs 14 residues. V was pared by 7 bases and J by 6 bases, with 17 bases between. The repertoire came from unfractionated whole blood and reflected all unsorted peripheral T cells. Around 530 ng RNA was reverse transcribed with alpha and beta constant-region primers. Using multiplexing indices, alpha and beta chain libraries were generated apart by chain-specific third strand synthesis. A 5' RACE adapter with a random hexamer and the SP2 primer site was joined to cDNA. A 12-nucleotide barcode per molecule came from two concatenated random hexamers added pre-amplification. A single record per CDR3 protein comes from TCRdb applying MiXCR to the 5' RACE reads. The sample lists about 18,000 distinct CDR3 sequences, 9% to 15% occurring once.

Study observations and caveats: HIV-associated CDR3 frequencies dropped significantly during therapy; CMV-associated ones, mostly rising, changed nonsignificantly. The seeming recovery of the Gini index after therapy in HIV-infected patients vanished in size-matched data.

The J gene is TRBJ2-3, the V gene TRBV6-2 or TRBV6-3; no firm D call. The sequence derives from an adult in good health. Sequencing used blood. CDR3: CASTGGFLRDTQYF. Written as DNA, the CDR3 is TGTGCCAGCACTGGTGGCTTCCTGCGGGATACGCAGTATTTT.